This record concerns one T cell receptor (beta chain) sequence. The antigen this receptor binds is unknown. Within one base of it there is no much larger clone, and no base qualities were kept. This entry is derived from a study of T cell repertoires in cytomegalovirus infection (dated by TCRdb to the late 2010s). Some background on the complete study: Donor HLA type was relevant to the analysis, as public TCR beta signatures indicated carriage of CMV infection together with the matching HLA type.

Instrument on record: Illumina HiSeq 1500. TCRdb redid the processing of the public reads, applying fastp at Q25 and MiXCR, and retained in-frame beta chains. Rows matching on CDR3 protein sequence are summarized as one entry with the most common DNA and genes. The sample has some 600,000 distinct CDR3 sequences on record, 20% to 25% of them singletons. The ten largest clones represent roughly 8% of the sample. The CDR3 runs 15 residues from the cysteine to the phenylalanine. Just CDR3 DNA is preserved here, 45 bases in frame from base 1. CDR1 DFQATT and CDR2 SNEGSKA were looked up in the germline V gene (reference sequence). V gives up 5 bases and J gives up 1 base, and the segment between their germline ends measures 18 bases. Study-wide conclusions, independent of this receptor: The ex vivo response was dominated by HLA-C-restricted CMV-specific TCR beta clonotypes, which also provided the single most frequent clonotype in two of eight donors. In both this cohort and an independent roughly 350-donor cohort, the cumulative frequency of public TCR beta family members distinguished carriers of CMV infection plus the relevant HLA type.

The sequence is built from TRBV20-1 and TRBJ2-7; the best D guess is TRBD2, with 5 bases matching. The sequenced sample was CD8+ T cells from PBMCs. The receptor was isolated from a human donor in good health (CMV status not recorded). Some clones in this sample may be carry-over from other donors' samples. The CDR3 sequence is CSAARPVRESYEQYF. The nucleotides are TGCAGTGCTGCAAGACCGGTGAGGGAATCCTACGAGCAGTACTTC.